This is a list of T cell receptor beta chains from one sample in a study of cytomegalovirus exposure and HLA in healthy donors. Repertoires were generated with immunoSEQ multiplex PCR, while TCRdb's copy carries only in-frame clones and drops some. The sample contains approximately 100,000 clones, around four fifths of which appear only once. Sequencing used PBMCs. These receptors all come from a woman aged 50 to 65 in good health and CMV-seropositive. The CDR3 runs from the conserved cysteine through the conserved F or W. Each record gives: J gene, V gene, clone size, D gene, CDR3 protein, CDR3 DNA. D genes are given only for firm matches. Where a row states a size, it is once, few, many or the class of an expanded clone; other rows omit it.

TRBJ1-1,TRBV27,few,-,CASSFNRAGTEAFF,TGTGCCAGCAGTTTCAACAGGGCGGGCACTGAAGCTTTCTTT
TRBJ1-1,TRBV2,-,TRBD1,CASSEARGQGATEAFF,TGTGCCAGCAGTGAAGCACGGGGGCAGGGGGCCACTGAAGCTTTCTTT
TRBJ1-1,TRBV5-1,-,-,CASSSRRGDTEAFF,TGCGCCAGCAGCTCGCGGCGGGGAGACACTGAAGCTTTCTTT
TRBJ2-3,TRBV4-3,-,-,CASSQHNTQYF,TGCGCCAGCAGCCAGCACAATACGCAGTATTTT
TRBJ2-3,TRBV27,-,-,CASRGGAGRGTDTQYF,TGTGCCAGCAGGGGCGGGGCGGGCAGGGGCACAGATACGCAGTATTTT
TRBJ2-5,TRBV5-1,-,-,CASSLEGEETQYF,TGCGCCAGCAGCTTGGAGGGAGAAGAGACCCAGTACTTC
TRBJ1-5,TRBV15,-,-,CATSIAGSNQPQHF,TGTGCCACCAGCATCGCCGGTAGCAATCAGCCCCAGCATTTT
TRBJ1-6,TRBV9,-,-,CASSVGSGGRAPLHF,TGTGCCAGCAGCGTCGGTTCAGGAGGAAGGGCACCCCTCCACTTT
TRBJ2-3,TRBV5-1,-,TRBD2,CASSLRGGADTQYF,TGCGCCAGCAGCTTGCGGGGGGGGGCAGATACGCAGTATTTT
TRBJ2-1,TRBV7-9,-,TRBD1,CASSPGQGGWFF,TGTGCCAGCAGCCCCGGACAGGGTGGTTGGTTCTTC
TRBJ1-1,TRBV29-1,-,-,CSVAQVWSGEGNTEAFF,TGCAGCGTTGCGCAGGTTTGGTCAGGCGAGGGGAACACTGAAGCTTTCTTT
TRBJ2-2,TRBV18,-,TRBD1,CASSPFPRTGAYDGELFF,TGTGCCAGCTCACCATTTCCGCGGACAGGGGCTTACGACGGGGAGCTGTTTTTT
TRBJ1-4,TRBV4-1,-,-,CASSPASSATNEKLFF,TGCGCCAGCAGCCCCGCGAGCTCTGCAACTAATGAAAAACTGTTTTTT
TRBJ1-4,TRBV4-3,-,-,CASSQDPGFSEKLFF,TGCGCCAGCAGCCAAGACCCGGGGTTTAGTGAAAAACTGTTTTTT
TRBJ2-5,TRBV6-5,once,TRBD1,CASSRGDRKATQYF,TGTGCCAGCAGTCGCGGGGACAGGAAAGCGACCCAGTACTTC
TRBJ2-2,TRBV11-2,-,TRBD2,CASSTRGGPGELFF,TGTGCCAGCAGCACCCGCGGGGGACCCGGGGAGCTGTTTTTT
TRBJ2-7,TRBV15,-,TRBD1,CATSTGTGSEQYF,TGTGCCACCAGCACCGGGACAGGGTCCGAGCAGTACTTC